The rows below give T cell receptor beta chains drawn from one sample of a study of radiation and T cells in renal cell carcinoma. Sequencing was performed with immunoSEQ multiplex PCR; in TCRdb, only in-frame clones are kept and a portion is missing. Among some 120,000 clones listed, 88% were seen once. The sequencing used blood, collected from a patient whose treatment included radiotherapy and nephrectomy. The source of these receptors is a woman between 65 and 79 years old with renal cell carcinoma. Each CDR3 is given with its conserved first and last residue. Fields, in order: D gene, V gene, CDR3 protein. The D gene is left open where the match is weak.

>-|TRBV11-2
CASSSMQVTEAFF
>TRBD1|TRBV28
CASSLSWDRGRDTQYF
>-|TRBV5-1
CASSLAGGLNEKLFF
>TRBD1|TRBV2
CASRPGTGLNEQFF
>-|TRBV7-2
CASSLRGDGEHTQYF
>-|TRBV5-1
CASSLSGWETQYF
>-|TRBV5-1
CASSIGTPAYNEQFF
>TRBD1|TRBV5-1
CASSTGVTGELFF
>-|TRBV9
CASSVGGAREQYF
>-|TRBV6-1
CASRTGTRIDQPQHF
>TRBD2|TRBV7-9
CASSPGGEGKADTQYF
>-|TRBV2
CASSENDYEQYF
>-|TRBV4-3
CASSQDAGGRTDTQYF
>-|TRBV4-3
CASSQDQEGSYGYTF
>TRBD1|TRBV7-3
CASSLMTGGSTDTQYF
>TRBD1|TRBV9
CASSPWTGGNTEAFF
>-|TRBV7-9
CASSPPGRGGTFF
>-|TRBV5-4
CASSSFSRGAYNEQFF
>TRBD2|TRBV4-1
CASSQGFRRLAGGPTQQYF
>-|TRBV30
CAWSDGRRYGYTF
>-|TRBV30
CAWMGNTEAFF
>-|TRBV6-5
CASSYSSLPSYGYTF
>-|TRBV19
CATSWLLRDTEAFF
>-|TRBV6-6
CASSYSQVQETQYF
>-|TRBV5-1
CASSLSTGDRGYTF
>TRBD1|TRBV6-5
CASRPQQGPYEQYF
>-|TRBV10-3
CAISAAGTPYGYTF
>TRBD2|TRBV7-2
CASTGGGKSDTQYF
>-|TRBV28
CASSRGGWVLGYGYTF
>-|TRBV15
CATSWTMGNGYTF
>-|TRBV7-2
CASSPLGGVLKNTEAFF
>-|TRBV6-6
CASSVGVLTF
>TRBD2|TRBV11-2
CASSPGLPYNEQFF
>TRBD1|TRBV5-4
CASSTAGTAGYNEQFF
>-|TRBV6-1
CASSEVDGKLGHF
>-|TRBV28
CASSLRQGRTGELFF
>-|TRBV5-1
CASSLDPGVTGELFF
>-|TRBV29-1
CSVVKGPYYEQYF
>-|TRBV9
CASSVGGKNQPQHF
>TRBD1|TRBV27
CASSPSFGRGHQPQHF
>-|TRBV20-1
CSASRQNEQYF
>-|TRBV5-1
CASSSQVNTEAFF
>-|TRBV5-6
CASSLASGGPSYNSPLHF
>TRBD1|TRBV4-1
CASSQDRQGSSGANVLTF
>-|TRBV9
CASSATTIQGNTEAFF
>-|TRBV18
CASSVGTGGNQPQHF
>-|TRBV5-1
CASSFLTETEAFF